Following are 10 T cell receptor beta chains from one sample sequenced in a study of CD8 T cells in ankylosing spondylitis. TCRdb re-derived calls from the 5' RACE reads in MiXCR, one entry per CDR3 protein. The sample yields under 250,000 distinct CDR3 sequences, roughly 32% seen once. Input material: blood, either unsorted or a sorted T cell fraction (not recorded which). Source of these receptors: a male donor with ankylosing spondylitis or in good health (not recorded which).

The chain couples TRBV5-1 to TRBJ2-5, with 11 bases identical to TRBD2. The CDR3 covers 17 residues. The germline V gene has CDR1 SGHRS and CDR2 YFSETQ. The J segment lost 3 bases and the V segment lost 0 bases, leaving 7 bases of the junction unmatched. The CDR3 loop is CASSLVGPSGGKETQYF. CDR3 nucleotides: TGCGCCAGCAGCTTGGTGGGCCCTAGCGGGGGGAAAGAGACCCAGTACTTC.

The CDR3 sequence is CSAKEGGDTEAFF. CDR3 bases: TGCAGTGCTAAAGAGGGCGGGGACACTGAAGCTTTCTTT. The V gene is TRBV20-1, the J gene TRBJ1-1; the D is unclear. The CDR3 extends over 13 amino acids. The V end was cut by 4 bases, the J end by 3 bases, with 12 bases between. Germline V CDR1 and CDR2: DFQATT, SNEGSKA (reference sequence).

This clonotype was seen only a few times. This chain uses TRBV12-3 or TRBV12-4 with TRBJ2-5, with 9 nucleotides matching TRBD2. The CDR3 has 13 amino acids. V shed 9 bases and J 5 bases; nucleotides not matched to a gene: 7. This CDR3 is CASLAGPAETQYF. The CDR3 nucleotides are TGTGCCAGTCTAGCGGGACCCGCGGAGACCCAGTACTTC.

The chain uses TRBV11-2 and TRBJ1-2; 9 nucleotides line up with TRBD1. The J segment lost 8 bases and the V segment lost 3 bases, leaving 7 bases of the junction unmatched. The germline CDR1 and CDR2 sequences are SGHAT and FQNNGV. The CDR3 has 14 residues. CDR3 DNA: TGTGCCAGCAGCTTCCTGACAGGGGGAAGCGGCTACACCTTC. This gives the protein CASSFLTGGSGYTF.

This clonotype is a singleton in its sample. This chain connects TRBV28 to TRBJ2-2, with D unclear. The V and J ends lost 4 bases and 6 bases respectively, with 9 bases between them. The germline gives CDR1 MDHEN, CDR2 SYDVKM. The CDR3 length is 13 residues. This CDR3 is CASSSVLAGELFF. The CDR3 nucleotides are TGTGCCAGCAGTTCAGTCCTCGCCGGGGAGCTGTTTTTT.

The chain recombines TRBV20-1 with TRBJ1-4; D not certain. Germline loops: CDR1 DFQATT, CDR2 SNEGSKA (reference sequence). V was shortened by 3 bases and J by 0 bases, with 11 bases between the two germline ends. This CDR3 is built from 15 residues. DNA for the CDR3: TGCAGTGCTAGGGGTTACATAGCAACTAATGAAAAACTGTTTTTT. Translation gives CSARGYIATNEKLFF.

This rearrangement joins TRBV29-1 to TRBJ2-3, with D possibly being TRBD2 (7 bases). This CDR3 has 17 amino acids. V was cut by 0 bases and J by 4 bases, with 20 bases left in between. The germline V gene has CDR1 SQVTM and CDR2 ANQGSEA. The CDR3, as DNA: TGCAGCGTTGAAGATGGGGGGGGGCACGCCCCCCCAGATACGCAGTATTTT. It is translated as CSVEDGGGHAPPDTQYF.

The chain employs TRBV5-5 and TRBJ2-3; D possibly matches TRBD1 or TRBD2 (5 bases each). Germline V gene lookup returns CDR1 SGHKS and CDR2 YYEKEE (reference sequence). Between the trimmed V and J ends, which lost 4 bases and 4 bases, there was a span of 13 bases. There are 14 residues in the CDR3. The CDR3, as DNA: TGTGCCAGCAGCCTTATGGGACCGGCAGATACGCAGTATTTT. This encodes CASSLMGPADTQYF.

The J gene is TRBJ1-1, the V gene TRBV27; 11 positions agree with TRBD1. With 6 bases clipped from V and 5 bases from J, the junction kept 14 bases outside the gene matches. The CDR3 has 17 residues. Germline-derived CDR1 and CDR2 are MNHEY and SMNVEV (reference sequence). Here the CDR3 DNA reads TGTGCCAGCAGCCGTGGAGGACAGGGGGCTTTAGATACTGAAGCTTTCTTT. Translation: CASSRGGQGALDTEAFF.

The V and J genes are TRBV20-1 and TRBJ2-3; D gene uncertain. The germline V and J ends were trimmed by 5 bases and 4 bases, with 10 bases remaining between them. Germline V gene sequence: CDR1 DFQATT, CDR2 SNEGSKA (reference sequence). This CDR3 has 12 residues. The chain's CDR3 is CSAEDSPDTQYF. The DNA of the CDR3 is TGCAGTGCTGAAGACTCTCCAGATACGCAGTATTTT.